A single sample gave rise to the 26 T cell receptor beta chains below, sequenced in a study of blood T cells in healthy people across ages. The use of a sample-barcoded 5' primer and a J-beta primer mix characterized a second PCR of 7 to 11 cycles. Via MiXCR, TCRdb re-called the 5' RACE reads, giving one row per CDR3 protein. The data show approximately 1,700,000 distinct CDR3 sequences, with approximately 40% seen just once and roughly 23% held by the top ten. The sample was blood. These receptor sequences come from a human donor in good health.

This clonotype was seen a handful of times. The rearrangement uses TRBV9 and TRBJ2-7, with a weak D call TRBD1 (7 bases). V was shortened by 4 bases and J by 3 bases, with 14 bases between the two germline ends. Germline CDR1 and CDR2: SGDLS and YYNGEE. This CDR3 has 14 amino acids. The CDR3 DNA reads TGTGCCAGCAGCCCTCAGGGGGGAGGCTACGAGCAGTACTTC. It encodes CASSPQGGGYEQYF. Combining the CDR3 with reference TRBV9 and TRBJ2-7 gives the whole variable domain DSGVTQTPKHLITATGQRVTLRCSPRSGDLSVYWYQQSLDQGLQFLIQYYNGEERAKGNILERFSAQQFPDLHSELNLSSLELGDSALYFCASSPQGGGYEQYFGPGTRLTVT.

This chain joins TRBV5-1 and TRBJ2-1; D remains ambiguous. The CDR3 has 13 residues. Trimming shortened V by 1 base and J by 5 bases, and 7 bases separated the two germline ends. The germline gives CDR1 SGHRS, CDR2 YFSETQ. This CDR3 is CASSLPDNNEQFF. The CDR3 region has the DNA TGCGCCAGCAGCTTGCCAGATAACAATGAGCAGTTCTTC.

This sequence joins TRBV20-1 and TRBJ2-3; TRBD2 aligns across 8 bases. Trimming took 0 bases from V and 4 from J; bases not matched to a gene: 9. CDR1 is DFQATT and CDR2 is SNEGSKA in the germline V gene (reference sequence). This CDR3 is built from 16 residues. In DNA form, the CDR3 reads TGCAGTGCTAGAGATGATTGGCGGGGGGCCCCAGATACGCAGTATTTT. Its translation: CSARDDWRGAPDTQYF.

A few counts support this clonotype. This sequence joins TRBV29-1 and TRBJ2-1, with TRBD2 matching 10 bases. The CDR3 is 16 residues long. Germline V gene data show CDR1 as SQVTM and CDR2 as ANQGSEA. V was pared by 6 bases and J by 0 bases, with 8 bases of the junction left unmatched. The CDR3 reads CSVTGLAEISYNEQFF. CDR3 in DNA: TGCAGCGTGACAGGACTAGCGGAGATCTCCTACAATGAGCAGTTCTTC.

This clonotype showed up just a few times. The rearrangement uses TRBV10-3 and TRBJ2-6; D unclear. CDR3 length: 19 amino acids. Trimming stripped 3 bases from V and 0 bases from J, with 18 bases between. Germline values: CDR1 ENHRY, CDR2 SYGVKD. The CDR3: CAISESGPVKYSGANVLTF. The CDR3 DNA sequence: TGTGCCATCAGTGAAAGTGGCCCCGTCAAGTACTCTGGGGCCAACGTCCTGACTTTC.

This chain links TRBV7-2 with TRBJ2-1, with D uncertain. V gave up 6 bases and J gave up 10 bases, with 16 bases separating them. The CDR3 consists of 13 residues. Germline lookup yields CDR1 SGHTA and CDR2 FQGNSA. The CDR3 DNA sequence: TGTGCCAGCAGGCCACCGTCCGCCTACGAGCAGTTCTTC. Translation gives CASRPPSAYEQFF.

The rearrangement uses TRBV10-3 and TRBJ1-1; D not certain. The germline V and J ends were trimmed by 1 base and 0 bases, with 9 bases remaining between them. CDR3 size: 15 residues. Germline CDR1 ENHRY, CDR2 SYGVKD. In DNA form, the CDR3 reads TGTGCCATCAGTGAGTACCTAGATGTGAACACTGAAGCTTTCTTT. Translating it yields CAISEYLDVNTEAFF.

V usage is TRBV29-1 and J usage is TRBJ2-1; D may correspond to TRBD1 or TRBD2 (6 bases each). The germline V gene encodes CDR1 SQVTM and CDR2 ANQGSEA. The CDR3 totals 13 residues. Deletions cut 6 bases from V and 3 bases from J, with 12 bases between. The CDR3 DNA follows: TGCAGCGTGGAGGGACACCTCTACAATGAGCAGTTCTTC. Translated: CSVEGHLYNEQFF.

This clonotype was recorded a few times. Germline is not matched at one junction end, which may reflect a read error. The V and J genes are TRBV5-1 and TRBJ2-7; TRBD2 aligns across 7 bases. Germline CDR1 reads SGHRS; CDR2 reads YFSETQ. This CDR3 spans 13 amino acids. The CDR3 sequence is CASSSGLGYGQYF. The DNA for the CDR3 is TGCGCCAGCAGCTCCGGACTAGGCTACGGGCAGTACTTC.

This clonotype was counted a few times. Its ends do not fully match the called genes, so a read error is possible. The rearrangement joins TRBV12-3 or TRBV12-4 to TRBJ1-4; D gene unclear. The CDR3 covers 14 residues. CDR3 DNA sequence: TGTGCCGGCAGTTTGGGAGACTTTAGTGAAAAACTGTTTTTT. It is translated as CAGSLGDFSEKLFF.

This clonotype was found a few times. The V call is TRBV10-3, the J call TRBJ1-4, with D maybe TRBD1 (5 bases). V lost 3 bases to trimming and J lost 0 bases, with 11 bases between them. This CDR3 is built from 16 residues. Germline lookup yields CDR1 ENHRY and CDR2 SYGVKD. The CDR3 region has the DNA TGTGCCATCAGTGACAGGACAACCGCAACTAATGAAAAACTGTTTTTT. Translating it yields CAISDRTTATNEKLFF.

This clonotype has only one observation. This sequence joins TRBV29-1 and TRBJ2-4; 8 nucleotides match TRBD1. The V gene's germline CDR1 is SQVTM and CDR2 ANQGSEA. V lost 3 bases and J lost 13; bases outside the gene matches: 14. There are 14 residues in the CDR3. In DNA, the CDR3 is TGCAGCGTTGAGTGGGGCCAGGGGGCGAGTGAGCAGTACTTC. Translated, it gives CSVEWGQGASEQYF.

This chain uses TRBV9 with TRBJ2-7, with 8 bases aligning to TRBD1. CDR3 size: 14 residues. Unmatched junction bases numbered 2, after V lost 2 bases and J lost 1 base. Looked up from germline, CDR1 is SGDLS and CDR2 is YYNGEE. The CDR3 DNA reads as TGTGCCAGCAGCGTGGGACAGGCTTCCTACGAGCAGTACTTC. It specifies CASSVGQASYEQYF.

The table lists this clonotype with many counts. V and J are TRBV5-1 and TRBJ1-2; a weak D match, TRBD1 (6 bases). The CDR3 consists of 14 residues. The V gene lost 2 bases and the J gene lost 2 bases, with 10 bases spanning the gap. Per germline, CDR1 SGHRS and CDR2 YFSETQ. Here the CDR3 reads CASSFQGSNYGYTF. CDR3 coding DNA: TGCGCCAGCAGCTTTCAGGGGTCGAACTATGGCTACACCTTC.

This clonotype occurred many times. The V gene is TRBV7-6, the J gene TRBJ2-5; D assignment may be TRBD1 or TRBD2 (5 bases each). Germline V CDR1 and CDR2: SGHVS, FNYEAQ. V was shortened by 1 base and J by 5 bases, with 11 bases between the two germline ends. The CDR3 is 14 amino acids. The chain's CDR3 is CASSLGGVGETQYF. The CDR3 bases are TGTGCCAGCAGCTTAGGAGGGGTAGGGGAGACCCAGTACTTC.

The chain couples TRBV7-2 to TRBJ1-2, with D tentatively TRBD1 (5 bases). The germline V and J ends were trimmed by 5 bases and 7 bases, with 23 bases remaining between them. This CDR3 has 16 amino acids. The germline gives CDR1 SGHTA, CDR2 FQGNSA. CDR3 protein: CASSPEPGPTNRGYTF. In nucleotides, the CDR3 is TGTGCCAGCAGCCCCGAACCGGGACCCACTAATCGTGGCTACACCTTC. Full variable domain (remainder filled in from reference TRBV7-2 and TRBJ1-2): GAGVSQSPSNKVTEKGKDVELRCDPISGHTALYWYRQSLGQGLEFLIYFQGNSAPDKSGLPSDRFSAERTGGSVSTLTIQRTQQEDSAVYLCASSPEPGPTNRGYTFGSGTRLTVV.

The chain carries TRBV28 and TRBJ2-5, with 7 nucleotides matching TRBD2. With 7 bases clipped from V and 2 bases from J, the junction kept 4 bases outside the gene matches. Germline values: CDR1 MDHEN, CDR2 SYDVKM. This CDR3 spans 13 amino acids. The DNA for the CDR3 is TGTGCCAGCAATGACGGGGGGCAAGAGACCCAGTACTTC. It specifies CASNDGGQETQYF.

The chain has TRBV28 and TRBJ2-5; 8 bases line up with TRBD1. V gave up 5 bases and J gave up 7 bases; unmatched junction bases: 12. Per germline, CDR1 MDHEN and CDR2 SYDVKM. CDR3 length: 15 amino acids. CDR3 coding DNA: TGTGCCAGCAGTCCGCCGGACAGGGCCTATGGGACCCAGTACTTC. This translates into CASSPPDRAYGTQYF.

This chain joins TRBV10-3 and TRBJ1-1, with 8 bases lining up with TRBD1. Trimming took 7 bases from V and 3 from J; bases not matched to a gene: 7. The V gene's germline CDR1 is ENHRY and CDR2 SYGVKD. The CDR3 sequence is 14 residues long. CDR3 nucleotide sequence: TGTGCCATCACCCGGACAGGGCGGGACACTGAAGCTTTCTTT. Translation: CAITRTGRDTEAFF.

This chain connects TRBV9 to TRBJ2-1, with 10 bases aligning to TRBD1. J gave up 4 bases and V 3 bases, and 10 bases lay outside the gene matches. Germline-derived CDR1 and CDR2 are SGDLS and YYNGEE. This CDR3 contains 17 residues. CDR3 nucleotide sequence: TGTGCCAGCAGCGAAACGATGACAGGGGGCCGATACAATGAGCAGTTCTTC. Translation gives CASSETMTGGRYNEQFF.

The V and J genes are TRBV29-1 and TRBJ2-1; 9 nucleotides align to TRBD2. With V trimmed by 3 bases and J by 7 bases, 13 bases remained unmatched. This CDR3 is built from 16 residues. Germline V lookup: CDR1 SQVTM, CDR2 ANQGSEA. CDR3 nucleotides: TGCAGCGTTGACTCCTCTAGCGGGGTTTATTCAAATGAGCAGTTCTTC. Translated, it gives CSVDSSSGVYSNEQFF.

Only one count was recorded for this clonotype. A read error may produce the germline difference seen at one junction end. This rearrangement joins TRBV12-3 or TRBV12-4 to TRBJ2-3; 7 bases are a match to TRBD1. This CDR3 spans 13 amino acids. The CDR3 loop is CASTGQSTDSQYF. CDR3 in DNA: TGTGCCAGCACGGGACAGTCCACAGATTCGCAGTATTTT.

This chain links TRBV7-2 with TRBJ2-7; 9 nucleotides match TRBD2. In germline, CDR1 is SGHTA, CDR2 FQGNSA. The CDR3 covers 14 residues. Losses at the gene ends were 5 bases for V and 4 bases for J; bases not matched to a gene: 6. The CDR3, as DNA: TGTGCCAGCAGCGATAGCGGGGGTTTTTACGAGCAGTACTTC. Translated, it gives CASSDSGGFYEQYF.

There are a few counts of this clonotype. The chain uses TRBV3-1 and TRBJ2-3, with TRBD2 matching over 7 bases. This CDR3 comprises 19 residues. Trimming at V came to 0 bases and at J to 6 bases, leaving 18 bases not matched to a gene. Germline V lookup: CDR1 LGHDT, CDR2 YNNKEL (reference sequence). The CDR3 sequence: CASSQDLRKGLAEWDTQYF. CDR3 in DNA: TGTGCCAGCAGCCAAGATCTAAGGAAGGGGCTAGCGGAATGGGATACGCAGTATTTT.

As DNA, the CDR3 is TGCAGCGCCGATCGTGAGGATTTCTTT. This gives the protein CSADREDFF. The chain uses TRBV29-1 and TRBJ1-1; no firm D call. The CDR3 spans 9 residues. The V and J ends lost 7 bases and 13 bases respectively, with 13 bases between them. Germline CDR1 SQVTM, CDR2 ANQGSEA.

This clonotype was recorded many times. The V gene is TRBV24-1, the J gene TRBJ2-1; D remains ambiguous. This CDR3 is built from 11 residues. V dropped 0 bases and J dropped 7 bases, with 0 bases sitting between them. Germline-derived CDR1 and CDR2 are KGHDR and SFDVKD. DNA of the CDR3: TGTGCCACCAGTGATTTGAATGAGCAGTTCTTC. Its translation is CATSDLNEQFF.